These 28 T cell receptor beta chains originate from one sample sequenced in a study of preoperative IRX-2 immunotherapy in early breast cancer. As for treatment: preoperative locoregional IRX-2 cytokine immunotherapy. Libraries were prepared by immunoSEQ multiplex PCR; TCRdb keeps only in-frame clonotypes and omits some of them. The data contain about 23,000 clones, approximately 95% of them singletons. Sequences were derived from tumor tissue, sampled after IRX-2 immunotherapy. The source is a human donor with breast cancer.

The chain couples TRBV4-2 to TRBJ2-3; 7 nucleotides align to TRBD1. This CDR3 contains 16 residues. Germline CDR1 is LGHNA and CDR2 is YNFKEQ. The V segment lost 0 bases and the J segment 1 base; nucleotides outside the gene matches: 4. This CDR3 is CASSQDQGVRTDTQYF. Written as DNA, the CDR3 is TGTGCCAGCAGCCAAGATCAGGGGGTCCGCACAGATACGCAGTATTTT.

The chain joins TRBV9 to TRBJ1-1, with D tentatively TRBD1 (6 bases). Trimming cost V 1 base and J 1 base, with 17 bases left between them. The length of the CDR3 is 17 residues. Germline V gene sequence: CDR1 SGDLS, CDR2 YYNGEE. The CDR3 nucleotides are TGTGCCAGCAGCGTAAACAGGGAAGTGATTGAGAACACTGAAGCTTTCTTT. Encoded protein: CASSVNREVIENTEAFF. Full variable domain (remainder filled in from reference TRBV9 and TRBJ1-1): DSGVTQTPKHLITATGQRVTLRCSPRSGDLSVYWYQQSLDQGLQFLIQYYNGEERAKGNILERFSAQQFPDLHSELNLSSLELGDSALYFCASSVNREVIENTEAFFGQGTRLTVV.

The chain employs TRBV13 and TRBJ2-3; 7 bases align to TRBD2. V shed 5 bases, J shed 3 bases, and the junction held 2 bases outside the gene matches. Germline lookup yields CDR1 PRHDT and CDR2 FYEKMQ (reference sequence). This CDR3 has 13 residues. The CDR3 DNA sequence: TGTGCCAGCAGCCCGGGACTAACAGATACGCAGTATTTT. Its protein is CASSPGLTDTQYF.

The chain has TRBV6-4 and TRBJ2-1; 11 positions agree with TRBD2. V trimming: 8 bases; J trimming: 8 bases; junction bases outside the gene matches: 11. The CDR3 is made up of 15 amino acids. CDR1 is MRHNA, CDR2 SNTAGT, per germline. CDR3 loop: CASSPGLADSDEQFF. As DNA, the CDR3 is TGTGCCAGCTCTCCGGGACTAGCGGATTCAGATGAGCAGTTCTTC.

This chain links TRBV29-1 with TRBJ2-7; the match to TRBD2 covers 13 bases. The CDR3 contains 13 residues. Unmatched junction bases numbered 7, after V lost 7 bases and J lost 7 bases. CDR1 is SQVTM, CDR2 ANQGSEA, per germline. The CDR3 sequence is CSAKLAGGGEQYF. The CDR3 bases are TGCAGCGCTAAACTAGCGGGAGGGGGAGAGCAGTACTTC.

The chain combines TRBV7-9 with TRBJ2-3; D unresolved. Trimming took 8 bases from V and 2 from J, leaving 8 bases between them. The CDR3 has 12 amino acids. Germline V gives CDR1 SEHNR, CDR2 FQNEAQ (reference sequence). The CDR3 spells CASGAYTDTQYF. The CDR3 DNA reads TGTGCCAGCGGTGCCTACACAGATACGCAGTATTTT.

The chain has TRBV7-2 and TRBJ2-5, with TRBD2 identical over 11 bases. The CDR3 consists of 18 residues. From germline, CDR1 is SGHTA and CDR2 FQGNSA. Trimming at V came to 5 bases and at J to 5 bases, leaving 16 bases not matched to a gene. CDR3 coding DNA: TGTGCCAGCAGCGGCTCTGCTCTAGCGGGGGGCCACAAGGAGACCCAGTACTTC. Encoded protein: CASSGSALAGGHKETQYF.

J is TRBJ1-4 and V is TRBV5-1; 7 nucleotides line up with TRBD1. Germline loops: CDR1 SGHRS, CDR2 YFSETQ. Trimming cost V 0 bases and J 5 bases; bases outside gene matches: 4. This CDR3 region has 15 residues. The chain's CDR3 is CASSLASGGNEKLFF. As DNA, the CDR3 is TGCGCCAGCAGCTTGGCGTCAGGGGGGAATGAAAAACTGTTTTTT.

The chain couples TRBV27 to TRBJ2-7, with D possibly being TRBD2 (5 bases). V lost 11 bases and J 6 bases, leaving 14 bases between the germline ends. The CDR3 loop spans 11 amino acids. Germline values: CDR1 MNHEY, CDR2 SMNVEV (reference sequence). The CDR3 is CAASDSAEQYF. The CDR3 DNA is TGTGCCGCCTCGGACTCCGCCGAGCAGTACTTC.

This clone was recorded once. The chain combines TRBV2 with TRBJ2-7, with 9 bases lining up with TRBD1. The CDR3 spans 13 residues. With V trimmed by 7 bases and J by 3 bases, 4 bases remained unmatched. CDR1 SNHLY and CDR2 FYNNEI come from the germline V gene. The CDR3: CASIRDRDYEQYF. The CDR3 DNA follows: TGTGCCAGCATTCGGGACAGGGACTACGAGCAGTACTTC.

CDR3 protein: CASSFGQRIAGPDNEQFF. The CDR3 bases are TGTGCCAGCAGCTTTGGTCAGCGTATAGCAGGGCCGGACAATGAGCAGTTCTTC. The chain is built from TRBV5-4 and TRBJ2-1; possibly TRBD1 for D (5 bases). Trimming took 2 bases from V and 5 from J, leaving 23 bases between them. CDR1 SGHNT and CDR2 YYREEE come from the germline V gene (reference sequence). The CDR3 covers 18 residues.

V usage is TRBV5-1 and J usage is TRBJ2-3; D is tentatively TRBD1 or TRBD2 (5 bases each). V dropped 3 bases and J dropped 0 bases, with 17 bases sitting between them. Germline V lookup: CDR1 SGHRS, CDR2 YFSETQ. The CDR3 sequence is 17 residues long. CDR3 region: CASSSPSGRTSTDTQYF. The CDR3 nucleotides are TGCGCCAGCAGCTCGCCCTCGGGGCGGACTAGCACAGATACGCAGTATTTT.

This clone is a singleton in its sample. The CDR3 protein is CASSFGLSYEQYF. Written as DNA, the CDR3 is TGTGCCAGCTCTTTCGGGCTCTCCTACGAGCAGTACTTC. This chain joins TRBV19 and TRBJ2-7; D is unclear. The CDR3 has 13 residues. Germline V lookup: CDR1 LNHDA, CDR2 SQIVND (reference sequence). V lost 9 bases to trimming and J lost 0 bases, with 12 bases between them.

The chain carries TRBV5-4 and TRBJ2-7, with 8 bases matching TRBD2. CDR3 length: 14 amino acids. J lost 2 bases, V lost 4 bases, and 5 bases had no gene match. Germline values: CDR1 SGHNT, CDR2 YYREEE (reference sequence). CDR3 protein: CASSRRGGTYEQYF. The CDR3 coding sequence is TGTGCCAGCAGCCGCCGGGGGGGGACCTACGAGCAGTACTTC.

J is TRBJ1-2 and V is TRBV15, with a possible D match to TRBD1 (5 bases). Germline CDR1 and CDR2: LNHNV and YYDKDF (reference sequence). V was clipped by 6 bases and J by 5 bases, with 13 bases between them. The length of the CDR3 is 13 residues. The CDR3 region has the DNA TGTGCCACCAGTAGCGGGGCCGGGTATGGCTACACCTTC. It yields the protein CATSSGAGYGYTF.

This rearrangement joins TRBV27 to TRBJ2-3, with 8 bases aligning to TRBD2. The germline CDR1 and CDR2 sequences are MNHEY and SMNVEV (reference sequence). CDR3 length: 14 amino acids. After removal of 5 bases from V and 4 bases from J, the junction contained 5 bases not matched to a gene. The chain's CDR3 is CASSIGLAADTQYF. In DNA form, the CDR3 reads TGTGCCAGCAGTATAGGACTAGCAGCAGATACGCAGTATTTT.

The chain recombines TRBV19 with TRBJ2-7; maybe TRBD2 (6 bases). Trimming took off 3 bases at V and 5 bases at J, with 23 bases between the two ends. This CDR3 is built from 17 residues. Germline CDR1 and CDR2: LNHDA and SQIVND (reference sequence). In nucleotides, the CDR3 is TGTGCCAGTAGTATTAAGGCCCCCCGGGGGAACGTCGACGAGCAGTACTTC. Its protein is CASSIKAPRGNVDEQYF.

The V and J genes are TRBV19 and TRBJ1-2; D not resolved. The CDR3 has 13 amino acids. The germline CDR1 and CDR2 sequences are LNHDA and SQIVND (reference sequence). V lost 4 bases to trimming and J lost 2 bases, with 8 bases between them. CDR3 amino acids: CASSTSSNYGYTF. In DNA, the CDR3 is TGTGCCAGTAGTACCTCCAGCAACTATGGCTACACCTTC.

This chain connects TRBV7-6 to TRBJ2-7, with 13 positions matching TRBD2. The CDR3 has 16 amino acids. The germline CDR1 and CDR2 sequences are SGHVS and FNYEAQ. With 0 bases clipped from V and 9 bases from J, the junction kept 8 bases outside the gene matches. The CDR3 spells CASSLAGTSGKVRQYF. In DNA, the CDR3 is TGTGCCAGCAGCTTAGCCGGGACTAGCGGGAAGGTTAGGCAGTACTTC. Variable domain in full (rest from reference TRBV7-6 and TRBJ2-7): GAGVSQSPRYKVTKRGQDVALRCDPISGHVSLYWYRQALGQGPEFLTYFNYEAQQDKSGLPNDRFSAERPEGSISTLTIQRTEQRDSAMYRCASSLAGTSGKVRQYFGPGTRLTVT.

The chain couples TRBV16 to TRBJ2-7; D not certain. The germline V gene encodes CDR1 KGHSY and CDR2 FQNENV. The CDR3 contains 14 residues. V was clipped by 0 bases and J by 1 base, with 7 bases between them. The chain's CDR3 is CASSQSYGSYEQYF. The CDR3 DNA sequence: TGTGCCAGCAGCCAATCGTACGGATCCTACGAGCAGTACTTC.

This sequence joins TRBV11-1 and TRBJ2-1, with 14 bases that match TRBD2. This CDR3 spans 15 amino acids. The junction had 3 bases not matched to a gene; V was cut back by 5 bases and J by 6 bases. Germline V gene lookup returns CDR1 SGHAT and CDR2 FQDESV (reference sequence). The DNA of the CDR3 is TGTGCCAGCAGCACGACTAGCGGGAGGGCCAATGAGCAGTTCTTC. Translation: CASSTTSGRANEQFF.

In this sample, this clone turned up once. The V call is TRBV5-1, the J call TRBJ1-1, with 7 bases aligning to TRBD1. This CDR3 has 16 amino acids. Trimming removed 2 bases from V and 4 bases from J; junction bases left unmatched: 11. Germline CDR1 SGHRS, CDR2 YFSETQ. CDR3 DNA: TGCGCCAGCAGCTTCCAGACAGGGCGGAGGGGCACTGAAGCTTTCTTT. Translated, it gives CASSFQTGRRGTEAFF.

This chain links TRBV6-5 with TRBJ2-7, with TRBD2 matching 9 bases. V trimming: 4 bases; J trimming: 5 bases; junction bases outside the gene matches: 6. Per germline, CDR1 MNHEY and CDR2 SVGAGI. CDR3 length equals 14 residues. The CDR3 protein is CASSLSLAGNEQYF. The DNA for the CDR3 is TGTGCCAGCAGTTTAAGTCTAGCGGGAAACGAGCAGTACTTC.

V usage is TRBV6-1 and J usage is TRBJ1-1; TRBD1 might be the D (5 bases). Germline loops: CDR1 MNHNS, CDR2 SASEGT. Trimming stripped 4 bases from V and 5 bases from J, with 14 bases between. This CDR3 has 14 residues. The CDR3 DNA reads TGTGCCAGCAGTGTACAGGTTACTGAGACTGAAGCTTTCTTT. This translates into CASSVQVTETEAFF.

J is TRBJ2-3 and V is TRBV18; 7 bases match TRBD1. The CDR3 is 14 amino acids. V was pared by 5 bases and J by 1 base, with 3 bases of the junction left unmatched. Germline V lookup: CDR1 KGHSH, CDR2 LQKENI. CDR3 loop: CASSYDRGTDTQYF. The CDR3 coding sequence is TGTGCCAGCTCATATGACAGGGGCACAGATACGCAGTATTTT.

The chain couples TRBV28 to TRBJ2-1; no reliable D call. Trimming cost V 6 bases and J 0 bases, with 15 bases left between them. In germline, CDR1 is MDHEN, CDR2 SYDVKM. The CDR3 runs to 16 residues. CDR3 in DNA: TGTGCCAGCAGGGGTAGAGAGGCAAGCTCCTACAATGAGCAGTTCTTC. This gives the protein CASRGREASSYNEQFF.

The chain couples TRBV6-4 to TRBJ2-3; a weak D match, TRBD2 (6 bases). Germline V gene lookup returns CDR1 MRHNA and CDR2 SNTAGT. This CDR3 is built from 15 residues. The ends were cut back, 0 bases at V and 1 base at J, with 8 bases in the middle. In nucleotides, the CDR3 is TGTGCCAGCAGTGACTCGGCTAGCGGCACAGATACGCAGTATTTT. Translated, it gives CASSDSASGTDTQYF.

The chain uses TRBV19 and TRBJ1-1; no clear D gene. The ends were cut back, 7 bases at V and 5 bases at J, with 11 bases in the middle. The CDR3 has 12 amino acids. CDR1 is LNHDA and CDR2 is SQIVND in the germline V gene (reference sequence). The CDR3: CASTLGWTEAFF. The CDR3 region has the DNA TGTGCCAGTACGCTTGGGTGGACTGAAGCTTTCTTT.